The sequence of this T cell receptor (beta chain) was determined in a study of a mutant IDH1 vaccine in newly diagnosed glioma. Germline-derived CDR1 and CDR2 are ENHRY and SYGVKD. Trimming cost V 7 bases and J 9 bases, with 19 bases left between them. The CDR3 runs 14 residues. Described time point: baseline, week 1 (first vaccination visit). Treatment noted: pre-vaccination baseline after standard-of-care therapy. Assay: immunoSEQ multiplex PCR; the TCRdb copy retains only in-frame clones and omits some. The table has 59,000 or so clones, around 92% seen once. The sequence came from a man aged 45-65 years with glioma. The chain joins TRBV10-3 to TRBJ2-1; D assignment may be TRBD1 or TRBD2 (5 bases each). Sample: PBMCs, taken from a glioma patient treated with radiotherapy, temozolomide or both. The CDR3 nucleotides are TGTGCCATCAAAGAGTGGGGGTCTGGGGGTGAGCAGTTCTTC. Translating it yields CAIKEWGSGGEQFF.